This TCR beta chain was sequenced for a study of regulatory T cells in long-lasting Graves disease. According to the study, TCR beta libraries were built with iRepertoire HTBI primers and CDR3-region Arm-PCR. TCRdb redid the calling of the multiplex PCR reads with MiXCR, one entry per CDR3 protein. The sample contains about 540,000 distinct CDR3 sequences, roughly 12% of which appear only once. Time point meaning: newly diagnosed GD, antithyroid drugs for less than 3 months. PBMCs provided the RNA from which the TCR library was made. Germline loops: CDR1 GTSNPN, CDR2 SVGIG (reference sequence). This CDR3 has 14 amino acids. The germline V and J ends were trimmed by 1 base and 3 bases, with 9 bases remaining between them. These same records also appear under a second study, on T cells in Graves' hyperthyroidism and ophthalmopathy.

The J gene is TRBJ1-4, the V gene TRBV30, with TRBD1 as a possible D gene (5 bases). This TCR came from a man aged 30 to 45 with Graves disease. Sequencing was performed on peripheral blood mononuclear cells (PBMCs), taken at new diagnosis, from a patient treated with antithyroid drugs. CDR3 in DNA: TGTGCCTGGAGTGGGGAAGGGGCTAATGAAAAACTGTTTTTT. This sequence encodes CAWSGEGANEKLFF.